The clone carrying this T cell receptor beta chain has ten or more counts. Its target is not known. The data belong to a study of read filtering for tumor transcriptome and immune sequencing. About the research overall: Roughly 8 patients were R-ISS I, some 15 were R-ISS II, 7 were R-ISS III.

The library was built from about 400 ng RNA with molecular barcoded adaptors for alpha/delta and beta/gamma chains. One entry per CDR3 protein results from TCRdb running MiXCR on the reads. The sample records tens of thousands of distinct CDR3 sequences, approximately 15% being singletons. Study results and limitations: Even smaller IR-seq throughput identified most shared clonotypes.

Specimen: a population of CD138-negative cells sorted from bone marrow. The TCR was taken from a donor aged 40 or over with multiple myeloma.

CDR3 in amino acids: CSVPDRGGEKLFF. The CDR3 DNA sequence: TGCAGCGTACCTGACAGGGGGGGAGAAAAACTGTTTTTT. The rearrangement uses TRBV29-1 and TRBJ1-4; 9 nucleotides align to TRBD1. V trimming: 6 bases; J trimming: 8 bases; junction bases outside the gene matches: 7. The CDR3 has 13 residues. Germline V gene data show CDR1 as SQVTM and CDR2 as ANQGSEA.